This passage covers 14 T cell receptor beta chains from one sample sequenced in a study of blood T cell repertoires in COVID-19. Sequencing used immunoSEQ multiplex PCR; TCRdb keeps in-frame clones, though not all of them. This table has roughly 230,000 clones, around 84% appearing once. The sequencing sample was made of peripheral blood. All receptors derive from a woman of 80 years or more with COVID-19, enrolled during active disease.

This clone appeared a few times. This sequence joins TRBV29-1 and TRBJ1-1; TRBD1 matches 7 bases. V trimming: 6 bases; J trimming: 2 bases; junction bases outside the gene matches: 12. Per germline, CDR1 SQVTM and CDR2 ANQGSEA. The CDR3 runs 15 residues. The CDR3 DNA reads TGCAGCGTGTCGGGGGCAGGGGGAGTAAACACTGAAGCTTTCTTT. Translating it yields CSVSGAGGVNTEAFF.

The V and J genes are TRBV18 and TRBJ2-7; perhaps TRBD1 as D (7 bases). CDR3 length equals 14 residues. CDR1 is KGHSH and CDR2 is LQKENI in the germline V gene. Trimming cost V 6 bases and J 2 bases, with 14 bases left between them. The DNA for the CDR3 is TGTGCCAGCTCTCCCCAGGGGGGCACCTACGAGCAGTACGTC. Translation gives CASSPQGGTYEQYV.

This chain connects TRBV5-1 to TRBJ1-2; tentative D call: TRBD1 (5 bases). The length of the CDR3 is 12 residues. Germline CDR1 and CDR2: SGHRS and YFSETQ. Trimming took 3 bases from V and 8 from J, leaving 11 bases between them. CDR3 protein: CASSSQGYGYTF. CDR3 in DNA: TGCGCCAGCAGCTCCCAGGGATACGGCTACACCTTC.

The genes are TRBV20-1 and TRBJ1-5, with TRBD1 matching 7 bases. V lost 3 bases to trimming and J lost 0 bases; unmatched junction nucleotides: 11. Germline V CDR1 and CDR2: DFQATT, SNEGSKA (reference sequence). The CDR3 sequence is 17 residues long. CDR3 coding DNA: TGCAGTGCTAGTCCCGGGGACAGCCGGTCTAGCAATCAGCCCCAGCATTTT. Protein: CSASPGDSRSSNQPQHF.

V usage is TRBV18 and J usage is TRBJ1-5; D not certain. Trimming took off 6 bases at V and 3 bases at J, with 12 bases between the two ends. The germline CDR1 and CDR2 sequences are KGHSH and LQKENI. The CDR3 contains 14 residues. Written as DNA, the CDR3 is TGTGCCAGCTCTGGACTTGAGGTCAATCAGCCCCAGCATTTT. Encoded protein: CASSGLEVNQPQHF.

This sequence joins TRBV3-1 (or the pseudogene TRBV3-2) and TRBJ2-5; 9 nucleotides align to TRBD1. The germline gives CDR1 LGHDT, CDR2 YNNKEL (reference sequence). Unmatched junction bases numbered 7, after V lost 4 bases and J lost 13 bases. CDR3 length: 12 residues. CDR3 residues: CASSLPGQGLYF. In nucleotides, the CDR3 is TGTGCCAGCAGCCTCCCCGGACAGGGGTTGTACTTC.

Concerning this clone: A junction boundary mismatches the germline segment, possibly from a read error. The CDR3 bases are TGTGCCAGCACCCTAACCCAGGGCCGCCTCCATTTT. Translating gives CASTLTQGRLHF. The chain carries TRBV27 and TRBJ2-3, with D possibly TRBD1 on 5 matching bases. The length of the CDR3 is 12 residues. Germline lookup yields CDR1 MNHEY and CDR2 SMNVEV (reference sequence).

The CDR3 DNA sequence: TGTGCCAGCAGCCAAGTCCAGGGGGCGGGTGGCTACACCTTC. Translation gives CASSQVQGAGGYTF. The chain combines TRBV3-1 (or the pseudogene TRBV3-2) with TRBJ1-2, with TRBD1 identical over 8 bases. The CDR3 totals 14 residues. CDR1 and CDR2 from the germline V gene are LGHDT and YNNKEL (reference sequence). Trimming at V came to 1 base and at J to 7 bases, leaving 5 bases not matched to a gene.

As concerns this clone: The same CDR3 can be traced to other DNA sequences in this sample. The V and J genes are TRBV5-1 and TRBJ1-1; D unclear. The CDR3 runs 14 residues. Germline CDR1 and CDR2: SGHRS and YFSETQ. Trimming removed 0 bases at V and 2 bases at J, with 8 bases between. Written as DNA, the CDR3 is TGCGCCAGCAGCTTGGACGGCGGCAACACTGAAGCTTTCTTT. Its protein product is CASSLDGGNTEAFF.

This sequence joins TRBV14 and TRBJ1-1; 7 bases agree with TRBD1. Trimming at V came to 4 bases and at J to 3 bases, leaving 8 bases not matched to a gene. Germline V lookup: CDR1 SGHDN, CDR2 FVKESK. This CDR3 region has 15 residues. The DNA of the CDR3 is TGTGCCAGCAGCCGATGGACAGGAGGGGACACTGAAGCTTTCTTT. This translates into CASSRWTGGDTEAFF. The complete variable domain, with remaining parts taken from reference TRBV14 and TRBJ1-1, reads EAGVTQFPSHSVIEKGQTVTLRCDPISGHDNLYWYRRVMGKEIKFLLHFVKESKQDESGMPNNRFLAERTGGTYSTLKVQPAELEDSGVYFCASSRWTGGDTEAFFGQGTRLTVV.

The rearrangement links TRBV28 to TRBJ2-7; D perhaps matches TRBD2 (7 bases). Trimming shortened V by 7 bases and J by 0 bases, and 16 bases separated the two germline ends. This CDR3 spans 15 amino acids. CDR1 is MDHEN, CDR2 SYDVKM, per germline. The DNA of the CDR3 is TGTGCCAGCACTCGTAGGGGGGGTAACTCCTACGAGCAGTACTTC. Protein sequence: CASTRRGGNSYEQYF. Together with reference TRBV28 and TRBJ2-7, the CDR3 gives the full variable domain: DVKVTQSSRYLVKRTGEKVFLECVQDMDHENMFWYRQDPGLGLRLIYFSYDVKMKEKGDIPEGYSVSREKKERFSLILESASTNQTSMYLCASTRRGGNSYEQYFGPGTRLTVT.

The chain combines TRBV7-9 with TRBJ2-7, with D tentatively TRBD1 (6 bases). Germline CDR1 is SEHNR and CDR2 is FQNEAQ (reference sequence). With 5 bases removed from V and 9 bases from J, the gap between germline ends came to 14 bases. This CDR3 is 12 amino acids long. The DNA of the CDR3 is TGTGCCAGCAGCCCCCGAGGGGGAACGCAGTACGTC. Its translation: CASSPRGGTQYV.

The chain is built from TRBV19 and TRBJ1-2; maybe TRBD1 (6 bases). Trimming shortened V by 6 bases and J by 2 bases, and 13 bases separated the two germline ends. Germline CDR1 LNHDA, CDR2 SQIVND (reference sequence). The CDR3 is 14 amino acids. The chain's CDR3 is CASSIDRWNYGYTF. The CDR3 bases are TGTGCCAGTAGCATCGACAGGTGGAACTATGGCTACACCTTC.

This clone came up once. The chain recombines TRBV5-4 with TRBJ2-6; no clear D gene. V was shortened by 9 bases and J by 2 bases, with 9 bases between the two germline ends. Per germline, CDR1 SGHNT and CDR2 YYREEE (reference sequence). The CDR3 totals 13 residues. CDR3 region: CANGNAGANVLTF. The CDR3 DNA reads TGTGCCAACGGTAACGCTGGGGCCAACGTCCTGACTTTC.